A single sample gave rise to the 6 T cell receptor beta chains below, sequenced in a study of T cell repertoires in cytomegalovirus infection (dated 2019 in TCRdb). The treatment or condition label, as the study defines it: in vitro stimulation with specific CMV peptide epitopes to enrich CMV-specific T cells. Reads for this sample came from an Illumina HiSeq 1500. TCRdb trimmed public reads at Q25 via fastp, called clones via MiXCR and kept in-frame beta chains. Rows are combined by CDR3 protein, so each entry shows the most common genes and DNA. The sample includes roughly 920,000 distinct CDR3 sequences, with roughly 30% observed a single time. The ten biggest clones cover 13% of the sample. These receptors have no known antigen. The sample here was cultured CD8+ T cells from PBMCs, taken from culture after CMV antigen stimulation. These receptors were obtained from a human donor in good health (CMV status not recorded). Some clones in this sample may be carry-over from other donors' samples.

The rearrangement joins TRBV6-4 to TRBJ2-1; 9 nucleotides line up with TRBD1. The CDR3 sequence is 16 residues long. Germline V gene sequence: CDR1 MRHNA, CDR2 SNTAGT. V lost 2 bases and J lost 4; bases outside the gene matches: 6. This CDR3 is CASSDRYRGLYNEQFF. The CDR3 nucleotides read TGTGCCAGCAGTGACCGGTACAGGGGGCTTTACAATGAGCAGTTCTTC.

V is TRBV6-2 or TRBV6-3 and J is TRBJ2-4; D not resolved. In germline, CDR1 is MNHEY, CDR2 SVGEGT. There are 15 residues in the CDR3. V lost 4 bases and J lost 0, with 10 bases in between. CDR3 bases: TGTGCCAGCAGTTCCCCGCGGCTAGCCAAAAACATTCAGTACTTC. This sequence encodes CASSSPRLAKNIQYF.

This clonotype was seen at least ten times. The chain carries TRBV7-8 and TRBJ1-2; D is perhaps TRBD1 (5 bases). Germline V gives CDR1 SGHVS, CDR2 FQNEAQ. The CDR3 spans 13 residues. The V and J ends lost 3 bases and 2 bases respectively, with 7 bases between them. CDR3 loop: CASSLKGNYGYTF. CDR3 DNA sequence: TGTGCCAGCAGCTTGAAGGGGAACTATGGCTACACCTTC.

CDR3 sequence (DNA): TGTGCCAGCAGTTTATCAGTACAGGGGAATGGCTACACCTTC. Translated: CASSLSVQGNGYTF. The chain links TRBV27 to TRBJ1-2; 7 bases match TRBD1. CDR3 length: 14 amino acids. CDR1 and CDR2 (germline): MNHEY, SMNVEV (reference sequence). The junction had 4 bases not matched to a gene; V was cut back by 0 bases and J by 6 bases.

The rearrangement joins TRBV6-5 to TRBJ2-7; 8 bases are shared with TRBD1. The CDR3 is 14 residues long. V gave up 2 bases and J gave up 2 bases; unmatched junction bases: 2. Looked up from germline, CDR1 is MNHEY and CDR2 is SVGAGI. This CDR3 is CASSYEDRAYEQYF. In nucleotides, the CDR3 is TGTGCCAGCAGTTACGAGGACAGGGCCTACGAGCAGTACTTC.

The V call is TRBV19, the J call TRBJ1-5; D unclear. Deletions cut 5 bases from V and 9 bases from J, with 17 bases between. Germline assignment: CDR1 LNHDA and CDR2 SQIVND (reference sequence). The CDR3 totals 14 residues. This CDR3 is CASSSLETTTPQHF. CDR3 coding DNA: TGTGCCAGTAGTTCCCTTGAGACCACCACGCCCCAGCATTTT.